This T cell receptor (beta chain) comes out of a study of cytomegalovirus exposure and HLA in healthy donors. Study observations and caveats: Segments of the TCR beta V type were, in most cases, productive about 87% or about 30% of the time in an earlier analysis. Most likely, a cluster of highly shared sequence variants arose as a sequencing artifact. In a later analysis, TCR beta V- and J-gene trimming showed a link to a missense DCLRE1C variant. As a later analysis revealed, the rate of TCR association differed by HLA locus, with DRB1 most and HLA-C fewest.

Trimming cost V 4 bases and J 3 bases; bases outside gene matches: 2. CDR1 is SNHLY and CDR2 is FYNNEI in the germline V gene. This CDR3 has 13 residues. The primer mix had 60 Vbeta and 13 Jbeta primers. TCRdb's table, derived via immunoSEQ multiplex PCR, lists solely in-frame clones and lacks some. The table shows about 80,000 clones, with approximately 60% occurring only once. Note on this clone: What it binds is not known.

This receptor was identified in a male donor in good health and CMV-seropositive. The sample was PBMCs. The chain employs TRBV2 and TRBJ2-5; 7 nucleotides line up with TRBD1. Written as DNA, the CDR3 is TGTGCCAGCAGTGGTGGACAGGAAGAGACCCAGTACTTC. Translating gives CASSGGQEETQYF. Supplemented by reference TRBV2 and TRBJ2-5, the full variable domain reads EPEVTQTPSHQVTQMGQEVILRCVPISNHLYFYWYRQILGQKVEFLVSFYNNEISEKSEIFDDQFSVERPDGSNFTLKIRSTKLEDSAMYFCASSGGQEETQYFGPGTRLLVL.